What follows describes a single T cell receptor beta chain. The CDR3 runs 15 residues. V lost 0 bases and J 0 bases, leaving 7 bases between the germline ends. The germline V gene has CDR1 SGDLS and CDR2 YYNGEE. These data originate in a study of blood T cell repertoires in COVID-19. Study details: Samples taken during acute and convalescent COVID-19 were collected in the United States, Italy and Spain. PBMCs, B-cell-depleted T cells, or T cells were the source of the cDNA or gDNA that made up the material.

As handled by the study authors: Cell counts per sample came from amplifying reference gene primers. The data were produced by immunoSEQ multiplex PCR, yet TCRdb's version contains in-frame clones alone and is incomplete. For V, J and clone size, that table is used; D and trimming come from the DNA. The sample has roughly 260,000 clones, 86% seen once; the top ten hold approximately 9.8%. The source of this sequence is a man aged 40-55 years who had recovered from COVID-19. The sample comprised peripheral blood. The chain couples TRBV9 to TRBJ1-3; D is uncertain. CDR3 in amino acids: CASSVEAHSGNTIYF. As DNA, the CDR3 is TGTGCCAGCAGCGTAGAAGCTCACTCTGGAAACACCATATATTTT.